A single sample is the source of the 17 T cell receptor beta chains below, sequenced in a study of blood T cell repertoires in COVID-19 (dated by TCRdb to 2018 to 2020). The library came from the immunoSEQ multiplex PCR assay. Drawn from immuneACCESS, this table holds only the in-frame rearrangements with V and J called that TCRdb kept. Clones are partly lost; checked studies trace under half to an unresolved V gene and leave the rest unexplained. The sample table lists 250,000 or so clones, more than 80% of them with a count of one. The ten top clones hold roughly 5% of the sample. Sequenced material: peripheral blood. Receptors were obtained from a human donor in a cohort sampled during active COVID-19.

The chain recombines TRBV5-1 with TRBJ1-3, with 7 bases that match TRBD1. Germline V gene lookup returns CDR1 SGHRS and CDR2 YFSETQ. The V gene end was trimmed by 3 bases and the J gene end by 4 bases; junction bases not matched to a gene: 7. This CDR3 is 15 amino acids long. Here the CDR3 reads CASSSGQAAGNTIYF. Here the CDR3 DNA reads TGCGCCAGCAGCTCTGGACAGGCGGCAGGAAACACCATATATTTT.

The chain employs TRBV7-2 and TRBJ2-7; 11 bases are shared with TRBD1. The CDR3 contains 16 residues. Losses at the gene ends were 4 bases for V and 4 bases for J; bases not matched to a gene: 9. Per germline, CDR1 SGHTA and CDR2 FQGNSA. CDR3 sequence (DNA): TGTGCCAGCAGCTCCCTCGGACAGGGGGCTTCTTACGAGCAGTACTTC. It specifies CASSSLGQGASYEQYF.

The genes are TRBV29-1 and TRBJ1-4; TRBD1 matches at 7 bases. The ends lost 7 bases at V and 8 bases at J; junction bases unmatched: 10. Germline V gene lookup returns CDR1 SQVTM and CDR2 ANQGSEA. The length of the CDR3 is 13 residues. This CDR3 is CSGDRDGGEKLFF. Written as DNA, the CDR3 is TGCAGCGGTGACAGGGATGGGGGGGAAAAACTGTTTTTT.

This sequence joins TRBV29-1 and TRBJ2-3; D unresolved. Trimming cost V 8 bases and J 1 base, with 4 bases left between them. This CDR3 region has 10 residues. Looked up from germline, CDR1 is SQVTM and CDR2 is ANQGSEA. The CDR3 DNA reads as TGCAGCCTCGGCACAGATACGCAGTATTTT. Amino acids: CSLGTDTQYF.

As DNA, the CDR3 is TGTGCCAGCACCGTGGGGGACAGGGGGAACACTGAAGCTTTCTTT. It codes for CASTVGDRGNTEAFF. The chain recombines TRBV28 with TRBJ1-1; 10 positions agree with TRBD1. The V gene end was trimmed by 7 bases and the J gene end by 1 base; junction bases not matched to a gene: 6. The CDR3 loop spans 15 amino acids. Germline V gene data show CDR1 as MDHEN and CDR2 as SYDVKM.

This chain connects TRBV7-9 to TRBJ2-5, with D perhaps TRBD2 (6 bases). The CDR3 runs to 14 residues. V lost 3 bases and J lost 7, with 15 bases in between. Germline CDR1 SEHNR, CDR2 FQNEAQ (reference sequence). CDR3 region: CASSLGGAAGTQYF. The DNA of the CDR3 is TGTGCCAGCAGCTTGGGCGGGGCCGCAGGGACCCAGTACTTC.

The rearrangement uses TRBV5-4 and TRBJ2-3; TRBD2 agrees at 7 bases. The CDR3 extends over 14 amino acids. CDR1 is SGHNT, CDR2 YYREEE, per germline (reference sequence). Losses at the gene ends were 4 bases for V and 2 bases for J; bases not matched to a gene: 4. The CDR3 region is CASSPTSATDTQYF. CDR3 DNA: TGTGCCAGCAGCCCTACTAGCGCCACAGATACGCAGTATTTT.

This chain uses TRBV5-5 with TRBJ1-5, with D tentatively TRBD1 (6 bases). CDR3 length: 16 residues. From germline, CDR1 is SGHKS and CDR2 YYEKEE (reference sequence). Trimming shortened V by 4 bases and J by 3 bases, and 17 bases separated the two germline ends. CDR3 nucleotide sequence: TGTGCCAGCAGCCCGGAGGCAGGGGAATACAATCAGCCCCAGCATTTT. Translation: CASSPEAGEYNQPQHF.

The chain couples TRBV5-4 to TRBJ1-6; D is uncertain. CDR1 SGHNT and CDR2 YYREEE come from the germline V gene (reference sequence). Between the trimmed V and J ends, which lost 0 bases and 5 bases, there was a span of 6 bases. CDR3 length equals 14 residues. CDR3 nucleotide sequence: TGTGCCAGCAGCTTGGTAGCAGATAATTCACCCCTCCACTTT. It translates to CASSLVADNSPLHF.

The chain is built from TRBV11-2 and TRBJ1-1, with a weak D call TRBD1 (6 bases). The V and J ends lost 4 bases and 5 bases respectively, with 11 bases between them. The CDR3 totals 13 residues. Germline CDR1 is SGHAT and CDR2 is FQNNGV. Here the CDR3 reads CASSSTGLTEAFF. The CDR3 DNA sequence: TGTGCCAGCAGCTCAACAGGGCTGACTGAAGCTTTCTTT.

This clone was observed a handful of times. This rearrangement joins TRBV18 to TRBJ2-1; 10 nucleotides line up with TRBD1. The ends lost 6 bases at V and 3 bases at J; junction bases unmatched: 5. The germline CDR1 and CDR2 sequences are KGHSH and LQKENI. The CDR3 has 15 residues. The CDR3 sequence: CASSGDRGFYNEQFF. CDR3 DNA sequence: TGTGCCAGCTCTGGGGACAGGGGTTTCTACAATGAGCAGTTCTTC.

DNA of the CDR3: TGTGCCAGCAGGCGGGGGGACAGCTCTGGAAACACCATATATTTT. Translation gives CASRRGDSSGNTIYF. The chain has TRBV2 and TRBJ1-3; 7 bases align to TRBD1. From germline, CDR1 is SNHLY and CDR2 FYNNEI. This CDR3 contains 15 residues. Trimming took 6 bases from V and 0 from J; bases not matched to a gene: 5.

This clone has just one count. The V and J genes are TRBV27 and TRBJ2-7; TRBD1 might be the D (6 bases). Trimming shortened V by 7 bases and J by 3 bases, and 25 bases separated the two germline ends. The CDR3 extends over 17 amino acids. Germline assignment: CDR1 MNHEY and CDR2 SMNVEV (reference sequence). CDR3 region: CASKGGLGSLRFYEQYF. The CDR3 DNA reads TGTGCCAGCAAAGGGGGATTGGGGAGTCTGCGGTTCTACGAGCAGTACTTC.

The chain employs TRBV29-1 and TRBJ2-1, with D perhaps matching TRBD1 (5 bases). Trimming took 6 bases from V and 6 from J, leaving 12 bases between them. Per germline, CDR1 SQVTM and CDR2 ANQGSEA. The CDR3 length is 12 residues. The chain's CDR3 is CSVGLTGNEQFF. As DNA, the CDR3 is TGCAGCGTGGGGCTTACAGGCAATGAGCAGTTCTTC.

The rearrangement uses TRBV30 and TRBJ2-6; TRBD1 might be the D (6 bases). Germline CDR1 GTSNPN, CDR2 SVGIG (reference sequence). The CDR3 consists of 17 residues. Trimming took off 2 bases at V and 2 bases at J, with 16 bases between the two ends. CDR3 region: CAWSKITGTTGANVLTF. CDR3 coding DNA: TGTGCCTGGAGTAAGATTACCGGGACAACTGGGGCCAACGTCCTGACTTTC.

The genes are TRBV6-6 and TRBJ2-7; the match to TRBD2 covers 9 bases. This CDR3 is 15 amino acids long. Germline assignment: CDR1 MNHNY and CDR2 SVGAGI (reference sequence). V lost 7 bases, J lost 0 bases, and 7 bases stayed unmatched. The DNA of the CDR3 is TGTGCCAGCACCCTAGCGGGGCCGAGCTCCTACGAGCAGTACTTC. It is translated as CASTLAGPSSYEQYF.

The chain links TRBV5-4 to TRBJ2-6, with a tentative D call TRBD1 (5 bases). V shed 4 bases and J shed 4 bases, with 12 bases lying between them. Germline V lookup: CDR1 SGHNT, CDR2 YYREEE (reference sequence). The CDR3 is 15 residues long. The DNA for the CDR3 is TGTGCCAGCAGCCTCGGACACTCCGGGGCCAACGTCCTGACTTTC. Amino acid sequence: CASSLGHSGANVLTF.